This T cell receptor beta chain was retrieved from a study of PD-L1 blockade in urothelial cancer. Assay used: immunoSEQ multiplex PCR; TCRdb lists only in-frame clones, some missing. The table records about 100,000 clones, approximately 90% of them present only once. The CDR3 consists of 12 residues. J was trimmed by 4 bases and V by 6 bases; bases with no gene match: 0. The V gene's germline CDR1 is LNHDA and CDR2 SQIVND (reference sequence). The clonotype comes from a woman older than 75 with urothelial cancer. The rearrangement joins TRBV19 to TRBJ2-7; TRBD1 matches at 10 bases. The specimen comprised PBMCs, sampled around atezolizumab (anti-PD-L1) treatment. CDR3 in DNA: TGTGCCAGTAGGGGACAGGGGTACGAGCAGTACTTC. Its protein product is CASRGQGYEQYF.